This T cell receptor (beta chain) was found in a study of CD8+ T cells in alopecia areata. Whole-study results and caveats: Given one nonresponder, whether baseline CD8+ expansion relates to response remains uncertain.

The CDR3 spans 15 residues. V shed 3 bases and J 1 base; nucleotides not matched to a gene: 4. CDR1 is SGHDT, CDR2 YYEEEE, per germline. Regarding treatment: oral pan-JAK inhibitor, 5-10 mg twice daily. Remarks on this clone: Its antigen is currently unknown.

RNA, once extracted, was reverse transcribed into cDNA for use as the sequencing template. The table came from immunoSEQ multiplex PCR; TCRdb's copy has only in-frame clones and leaves some out. The table includes roughly 200,000 clones, about 60% detected once. The J gene is TRBJ2-1, the V gene TRBV5-6; 7 nucleotides agree with TRBD2. Material: CD8+ T cells sorted from blood, obtained at week 24, from a patient treated with tofacitinib. This receptor was identified in a human donor with alopecia areata. The CDR3 DNA reads as TGTGCCAGCAGCTGGGGACTATCTTCCTACAATGAGCAGTTCTTC. Translation: CASSWGLSSYNEQFF.